This paragraph reports one T cell receptor (beta chain). Its antigen is not known. Germline lookup yields CDR1 SGHVS and CDR2 FNYEAQ. The CDR3 runs to 14 residues. Next came a second PCR, run for about 7 to 11 cycles, which used a sample-barcoded 5' primer along with a J-beta primer mix. TCRdb re-analysed the 5' RACE reads in MiXCR, keeping a single row per CDR3 protein. The sample includes about 970,000 distinct CDR3 sequences, just over 50% of them seen just once. These data belong to a study of blood T cells in healthy people across ages. Study-level findings and limits: There was no known CMV status for donors, so expanded clonotype changes were possibly confounded. One million T cells yielded diversity estimates that were considered underestimates. Getting older went along with TCR beta diversity per million T cells dropping roughly linearly.

V usage is TRBV7-6 and J usage is TRBJ2-5; 7 nucleotides agree with TRBD2. The end of the DNA fits TRBJ2-7 better, so the J call may be wrong. The origin of this receptor is a woman in her fifties or sixties in good health. Sequencing input: blood. The CDR3 here is CASSLALGGHEQYF. The CDR3 nucleotides read TGTGCCAGCAGCTTGGCTTTGGGAGGGCACGAGCAGTACTTC.